This T cell receptor beta chain was found in a study of shared clonotypes between healthy human individuals. The germline V gene has CDR1 WSHSY and CDR2 SAAADI. CDR3 length: 13 amino acids. V was shortened by 4 bases and J by 4 bases, with 11 bases between the two germline ends. The protocol was immunoSEQ multiplex PCR, while the TCRdb copy is restricted to in-frame clones and leaves out a portion. In the table there are about 1 million clones, 70% to 80% of which are singletons. This clone was seen more than once but under ten times. What it binds is not known. The same CDR3 is also encoded by other DNA sequences in this sample. Points from the study as a whole: Few donors limited the genetic and exposure-history diversity represented.

Input material: memory CD4+ T cells sorted from blood. Subset in this sample: CD45RA-negative fraction. This TCR was sampled from a man younger than 35 in good health. The chain carries TRBV10-2 and TRBJ2-7; D might be TRBD1 (5 bases). The CDR3 DNA reads as TGCGCCAGCAGTGGGGGCCCCCCTTACGAGCAGTACTTC. Protein: CASSGGPPYEQYF.